One sample yielded the 2 T cell receptor beta chains listed below, sequenced in a study of T cells in Graves' hyperthyroidism and ophthalmopathy. Template material for amplifying TCR beta CDR3 regions consisted of RNA transcripts. When the TCR CDR3 underwent first-round RT-PCR, the HTBI primer set was used. MiXCR, applied by TCRdb to the multiplex PCR reads, yields one record per CDR3 protein. The sample contains 550,000 to 700,000 distinct CDR3 sequences, roughly 46% of which appear only once. The sample consisted of peripheral blood or thyroid tissue (not recorded which). Receptors were obtained from an adult woman with Graves' disease, either hyperthyroidism or ophthalmopathy (not recorded which).

The chain carries TRBV7-3 and TRBJ1-4; TRBD1 matches 8 bases. The CDR3 totals 15 residues. With 4 bases clipped from V and 11 bases from J, the junction kept 12 bases outside the gene matches. Germline assignment: CDR1 SGHTA and CDR2 FQGTGA. CDR3 amino acids: CASSSSGGQDAKLFF. The CDR3 nucleotides are TGTGCCAGCAGCTCCTCAGGGGGCCAGGACGCGAAACTGTTTTTT.

The rearrangement uses TRBV10-3 and TRBJ1-6; D not resolved. The CDR3 is 15 amino acids. Germline CDR1 and CDR2: ENHRY and SYGVKD. Trimming cost V 0 bases and J 9 bases, with 12 bases left between them. In DNA, the CDR3 is TGTGCCATCAGTGAGTCGACGGGGTTTGGTTCACCCCTCCACTTT. It specifies CAISESTGFGSPLHF.